These 11 T cell receptor beta chains were sequenced from one sample in a study of glioma-infiltrating T cells. Using RNA template, CDR3s of TCR alpha and beta were amplified with iRepertoire arm-PCR. TCRdb redid the calling of the multiplex PCR reads with MiXCR, one entry per CDR3 protein. The repertoire holds a few hundred thousand distinct CDR3 sequences, with 41% as singletons. The sample comprised glioma tissue, nonneoplastic brain tissue, or PBMCs (not recorded which). These receptor sequences come from a human donor with low-grade glioma or glioblastoma, undergoing nonglioma brain surgery, or in good health (not recorded which).

In regard to this clonotype: At one end the junction does not follow the germline gene, possibly because of a read error. This chain connects TRBV12-3 or TRBV12-4 to TRBJ2-2; D possibly corresponds to TRBD2 (5 bases). CDR3 length: 15 amino acids. In DNA, the CDR3 is TGTGCCAGCCGGGGTGGGCTCGCGAACACCGGGGAGCTGTCTTTT. Translation gives CASRGGLANTGELSF.

This clonotype was found a few times. The V gene is TRBV6-5, the J gene TRBJ1-2; 8 bases line up with TRBD1. CDR1 MNHEY and CDR2 SVGAGI come from the germline V gene. Germline trimming cut 10 bases from V and 8 bases from J; bases unmatched to any gene: 12. The CDR3 runs to 13 residues. DNA of the CDR3: TGTGCCATCACTGTGACAGGGGCTCGGGGCTACACCTTC. Its translation is CAITVTGARGYTF.

This chain uses TRBV4-1 with TRBJ2-2; D possibly corresponds to TRBD1 (6 bases). Germline V CDR1 and CDR2: MGHRA, YSYEKL. CDR3 length: 17 residues. V was trimmed by 0 bases and J by 5 bases, leaving 16 bases between them. The chain's CDR3 is CASSQDRYRERTGELFF. The CDR3 nucleotides read TGCGCCAGCAGCCAAGATCGATACAGGGAGAGGACCGGGGAGCTGTTTTTT.

This clonotype was seen at least ten times. The rearrangement joins TRBV6-5 to TRBJ2-7; 8 bases agree with TRBD1. CDR1 is MNHEY and CDR2 is SVGAGI in the germline V gene. Unmatched junction bases numbered 2, after V lost 3 bases and J lost 1 base. The CDR3 runs to 14 residues. The CDR3 sequence is CASSYDRGSYEQYF. CDR3 in DNA: TGTGCCAGCAGTTATGACAGGGGATCCTACGAGCAGTACTTC.

The V call is TRBV2, the J call TRBJ1-5; the D gene is possibly TRBD1 (6 bases). Germline CDR1 is SNHLY and CDR2 is FYNNEI. The CDR3 loop spans 16 amino acids. V was pared by 7 bases and J by 5 bases, with 21 bases between. The CDR3 spells CASTPMTTGLDQPQHF. The CDR3 region has the DNA TGTGCCAGCACCCCAATGACTACAGGGTTGGATCAGCCCCAGCATTTT.

This clonotype was found once. The genes are TRBV19 and TRBJ2-6; D perhaps matches TRBD1 (6 bases). V was cut by 3 bases and J by 4 bases, with 7 bases left in between. The CDR3 sequence is 14 residues long. Germline CDR1 LNHDA, CDR2 SQIVND (reference sequence). The CDR3 region is CASSMGAGANVLTF. The CDR3, as DNA: TGTGCCAGTAGTATGGGGGCCGGGGCCAACGTCCTGACTTTC.

Notes on this clonotype: Relative to the germline gene, one junction end is altered; a read error may explain this. This CDR3 reads CSASSGAQETQYF. CDR3 DNA sequence: TGCAGTGCTAGCTCGGGAGCCCAAGAGACCCAATACTTC. The J gene is TRBJ2-5, the V gene TRBV20-1; D may be TRBD2 (6 bases). The germline V gene encodes CDR1 DFQATT and CDR2 SNEGSKA (reference sequence). CDR3 length: 13 amino acids.

The chain uses TRBV5-1 and TRBJ2-3, with a tentative D call TRBD2 (6 bases). V lost 1 base, J lost 5 bases, and 14 bases lay in between. Looked up from germline, CDR1 is SGHRS and CDR2 is YFSETQ. The CDR3 has 15 amino acids. CDR3 protein: CASSLPREWGDTQYF. As DNA, the CDR3 is TGCGCCAGCAGCTTGCCTCGGGAGTGGGGAGATACGCAGTATTTT. The full variable domain, in which reference TRBV5-1 and TRBJ2-3 provide the parts outside the CDR3, is KAGVTQTPRYLIKTRGQQVTLSCSPISGHRSVSWYQQTPGQGLQFLFEYFSETQRNKGNFPGRFSGRQFSNSRSEMNVSTLELGDSALYLCASSLPREWGDTQYFGPGTRLTVL.

Comment on this clonotype: One base away lies a much larger clone, so this may be a sequencing read error. This sequence joins TRBV5-1 and TRBJ1-1, with unresolved D. This CDR3 is 13 amino acids long. Germline V CDR1 and CDR2: SGHRS, YFSETQ. The CDR3 bases are TGCGCCAGCAGCTTCAAGATGAACCCTGAAGCTTTCTTT. Protein: CASSFKMNPEAFF.

The chain links TRBV28 to TRBJ2-7; D tentatively reads TRBD1 or TRBD2 (5 bases each). In germline, CDR1 is MDHEN, CDR2 SYDVKM. The CDR3 extends over 14 amino acids. The germline V and J ends were trimmed by 5 bases and 6 bases, with 17 bases remaining between them. CDR3 bases: TGTGCCAGCAGTATCACCAGGGTAACTAGCGAGCAGTACTTC. It translates to CASSITRVTSEQYF.

There are a few counts of this clonotype. V gene TRBV27 combines with J gene TRBJ2-7, with 9 bases matching TRBD1. CDR3 size: 15 residues. V was pared by 7 bases and J by 2 bases, with 9 bases of the junction left unmatched. Germline V gives CDR1 MNHEY, CDR2 SMNVEV (reference sequence). The CDR3 here is CASTLATGGTYEQYF. The CDR3 DNA is TGTGCCAGCACCCTTGCGACAGGGGGGACCTACGAGCAGTACTTC.